The entry below gives a single T cell receptor beta chain sequence along with its context. The ends lost 5 bases at V and 4 bases at J; junction bases unmatched: 2. Germline CDR1 reads LNHDA; CDR2 reads SQIVND (reference sequence). The CDR3 sequence is 13 residues long. Authors' analysis steps: Scientists estimated how many nucleated cells there were by amplifying reference gene primers. Generated by immunoSEQ multiplex PCR, the TCRdb table keeps only in-frame clones and is missing some. V, J and clone size are taken as reported in that table, and D and trimming were inferred from the DNA itself. The sample records 200,000 to 250,000 clones, 80% to 90% being singletons. The data stem from a study of blood T cell repertoires in COVID-19. Study-wide context: Sites across the United States, Italy and Spain contributed samples from acute and convalescent COVID-19. PBMCs, B-cell-depleted T cells, or T cells were the source of the cDNA or gDNA that made up the material.

The chain uses TRBV19 and TRBJ1-5, with TRBD1 matching over 7 bases. This receptor was identified in a man aged 50 to 59 with active or convalescent COVID-19. Sample: peripheral blood. For the CDR3, the DNA is TGTGCCAGTAGTTCGGGACAGAATCAGCCCCAGCATTTT. Translated: CASSSGQNQPQHF.